Here is one T cell receptor beta chain with its context. Antigen: not known. This entry belongs to a study of T cell responses to AZD1222 COVID-19 vaccine. The overall study: Analysis merged second doses at about 4 or about 12 weeks.

The CDR3 is 16 amino acids. CDR1 is LNHDA and CDR2 is SQIVND in the germline V gene (reference sequence). The V and J ends lost 5 bases and 4 bases respectively, with 20 bases between them. Findings of the study overall: White British ancestry dominated among donors, who included more females, and clonal diversity was possibly underestimated. Spike-specific TCRs gained breadth and depth after people received two AZD1222 doses.

Sequenced by immunoSEQ multiplex PCR; TCRdb stores in-frame clones only, minus some. The table lists 200,000 or so clones, approximately 90% of them singletons. The sample consisted of peripheral blood, taken on day 0 of AZD1222 vaccination. This clonotype originated in an adult in good health. The chain uses TRBV19 and TRBJ1-1; D ambiguous. CDR3 residues: CASSPLLPGMGTEAFF. CDR3 DNA: TGTGCCAGTAGTCCACTACTCCCGGGTATGGGCACTGAAGCTTTCTTT.